This T cell receptor beta chain came from a study of cytomegalovirus exposure and HLA in healthy donors. Across the whole study: Unique TCRs numbering roughly 80 million, obtained from HLA-typed donors, made up an early data release. Study-wide results and limits: The classifier reportedly diagnosed cytomegalovirus status with high specificity and sensitivity.

Comments on this clone: Its antigen is still unknown.

The PCR made use of 60 Vbeta and 13 Jbeta primers. Only in-frame clones appear in the TCRdb table, and some are missing; sequencing was by immunoSEQ multiplex PCR. The table has under 150,000 clones, approximately 80% seen once. The clonotype originates from a man aged 25 to 40 in good health and CMV-seronegative. Sequenced sample: PBMCs.

The CDR3 is CSVEPRTGANYGYTF. Written as DNA, the CDR3 is TGCAGCGTTGAACCCCGGACAGGAGCTAACTATGGCTACACCTTC. The gene calls are TRBV29-1 and TRBJ1-2, with 7 bases matching TRBD1. With V trimmed by 2 bases and J by 0 bases, 6 bases remained unmatched. The CDR3 sequence is 15 residues long. Germline CDR1 reads SQVTM; CDR2 reads ANQGSEA.